This T cell receptor (beta chain) was retrieved from a study of vaccination and CD4 T cells after COVID-19. Study-wide context: For post-vaccine samples, collection took place a median about 65 days after dose two, ranging from 14 to 241.

Sequence data for DNA of cultured CD4+ T cells were generated by the Oncomine TCR Beta short-read assay. TCRdb re-derived calls from the PCR reads in MiXCR, one entry per CDR3 protein. The sample consists of fewer than 7,000 distinct CDR3 sequences, 48% of them appearing once. Treatment: roughly nine-day PBMC culture with coronavirus spike peptide pools or control peptides (ViraFEST assay). Trimming removed 1 base from V and 6 bases from J, with 4 bases in between. Germline V gene sequence: CDR1 MDHEN, CDR2 SYDVKM. The CDR3 is 12 residues long. This clonotype was seen once. Its target is not known. This sequence was found in a human donor who had recovered from COVID-19. The sequencing input was CD4+ T cells from blood, cultured in vitro. This chain connects TRBV28 to TRBJ1-5, with no clear D. CDR3 protein: CASSLYRQPQHF. Written as DNA, the CDR3 is TGTGCCAGCAGTTTATATCGTCAGCCCCAGCATTTT.